The source of this T cell receptor beta chain is a study of control samples from healthy donors and cancer patients. This clone appeared once. The CDR3 totals 15 residues. Per the germline V gene, CDR1 is LGHNA and CDR2 is YNFKEQ. The ends were cut back, 1 base at V and 6 bases at J, with 14 bases in the middle. Sequencing used immunoSEQ multiplex PCR; TCRdb keeps in-frame clones, though not all of them. Among approximately 99,000 clones listed, approximately 84% were seen once. The chain recombines TRBV4-2 with TRBJ2-3, with D maybe TRBD2 (5 bases). Specimen: blood. This sequence was found in a man between 18 and 35 years old in good health. CDR3 DNA: TGTGCCAGCAGCCAAGCCAAGGGAACGGGGGATACGCAGTATTTT. Translating it yields CASSQAKGTGDTQYF.